Below are 9 T cell receptor beta chains sequenced from a single sample in a study of metastatic and nonmetastatic thyroid tumors. Each patient came to thyroid surgery without any prior treatment (of any kind). MiXCR was used by TCRdb to re-call the PCR reads. This repertoire shows 15,000 to 20,000 clones, about 24% found once; its top ten account for 7.5%. Sequenced sample: adjacent normal tissue. Every receptor here comes from a female donor with papillary thyroid cancer or a benign thyroid nodule (not recorded which). Some clones in this sample may be carry-over from other donors' samples.

This clone was picked up a small number of times. The rearrangement links TRBV12-5 to TRBJ2-7; D is unresolved. The CDR3 contains 11 residues. Germline V gives CDR1 LGHNT, CDR2 FRNRAP. V lost 0 bases and J lost 9, with 6 bases in between. The CDR3 reads CASGLVEAQYF. The DNA for the CDR3 is TGTGCTAGTGGTTTGGTAGAAGCGCAGTACTTC.

The sample holds many counts of this clone. The chain uses TRBV28 and TRBJ2-5, with D possibly matching TRBD1 (5 bases). Looked up from germline, CDR1 is MDHEN and CDR2 is SYDVKM. The CDR3 consists of 16 residues. V dropped 10 bases and J dropped 4 bases, with 25 bases sitting between them. The CDR3 DNA follows: TGTGCCACCCGCCCCCGGCAGGGTGGGTCGTCAGAGACCCAGTACTTC. Protein sequence: CATRPRQGGSSETQYF.

In the case of this clone: The conserved phenylalanine or tryptophan is not found at the CDR3 terminus, so this likely reflects a read error. The V gene is TRBV20-1, the J gene TRBJ2-7; 12 positions agree with TRBD2. The V gene end was trimmed by 6 bases and the J gene end by 4 bases; junction bases not matched to a gene: 4. This CDR3 comprises 13 residues. The V gene's germline CDR1 is DFQATT and CDR2 SNEGSKA (reference sequence). The CDR3 reads CSARTSGIYEQYL. As DNA, the CDR3 is TGCAGTGCCAGGACTAGCGGGATATACGAGCAGTACCTC.

The chain links TRBV12-3 or TRBV12-4 to TRBJ2-1, with D perhaps TRBD2 (6 bases). Trimming took off 6 bases at V and 9 bases at J, with 21 bases between the two ends. The CDR3 consists of 15 residues. The chain's CDR3 is CASSPSETSVSEQFF. CDR3 sequence (DNA): TGTGCCAGCAGCCCTAGCGAGACTTCTGTAAGTGAGCAGTTCTTC.

This clone was found many times. The rearrangement joins TRBV20-1 to TRBJ1-6, with D hard to call. Germline values: CDR1 DFQATT, CDR2 SNEGSKA (reference sequence). The CDR3 contains 13 residues. V shed 4 bases and J shed 9 bases, with 13 bases lying between them. Here the CDR3 DNA reads TGCAGTGCTACCGGTAGGGCCGTTTCACCCCTCCACTTT. As protein: CSATGRAVSPLHF.

This rearrangement joins TRBV12-5 to TRBJ2-7; 7 bases align to TRBD1. Germline trimming cut 9 bases from V and 2 bases from J; bases unmatched to any gene: 13. Germline loops: CDR1 LGHNT, CDR2 FRNRAP. The CDR3 consists of 15 residues. This CDR3 is CASCPVRGRTYEQYF. The CDR3 DNA is TGTGCTAGCTGCCCCGTTAGGGGGCGAACCTACGAGCAGTACTTC.

In this sample, this clone is medium-sized (0.01 to 0.1%). The chain links TRBV12-3 or TRBV12-4 to TRBJ2-2; a weak D match, TRBD2 (6 bases). This CDR3 has 15 amino acids. The V end was cut by 2 bases, the J end by 7 bases, with 14 bases between. CDR3 nucleotide sequence: TGTGCCAGCAGTTTAAGGACTAACAGATTCGGGGAGCTGTTTTTT. Translation: CASSLRTNRFGELFF.

Within the sample, this clone is medium-sized (0.01 to 0.1%). The chain employs TRBV28 and TRBJ2-1; D not resolved. The CDR3 is 10 amino acids. Trimming stripped 3 bases from V and 7 bases from J, with 1 base between. The V gene's germline CDR1 is MDHEN and CDR2 SYDVKM. This chain's CDR3 is CASSFNEQFF. CDR3 nucleotide sequence: TGTGCCAGCAGTTTTAATGAGCAGTTCTTC.

Notes on this clone: The junction does not match germline at one end; this may be a read error. This rearrangement joins TRBV20-1 to TRBJ2-2; D ambiguous. CDR1 is DFQATT, CDR2 SNEGSKA, per germline (reference sequence). The CDR3 totals 15 residues. The CDR3 is CSARELNGYTGELFF. The CDR3 nucleotides read TGCAGTGCCAGAGAATTAAATGGGTACACCGGGGAGCTGTTTTTT.